Shown below are 4 T cell receptor beta chains from a single sample sequenced in a study of OX40 agonist ivuxolimab in advanced cancers. The protocol was immunoSEQ multiplex PCR, while the TCRdb copy is restricted to in-frame clones and leaves out a portion. Among about 94,000 clones listed, roughly 84% were seen once. Sequencing was performed on CD4+ or CD8+ T cells sorted from blood, taken in a trial of the OX40 agonist ivuxolimab. The receptor source for this set is an adult with an advanced solid tumor such as melanoma, head and neck, liver or kidney cancer.

This clone was seen more than once but under ten times. V usage is TRBV6-4 and J usage is TRBJ2-2; D ambiguous. The CDR3 consists of 13 residues. The V end was cut by 0 bases, the J end by 5 bases, with 4 bases between. Germline V gene lookup returns CDR1 MRHNA and CDR2 SNTAGT. The CDR3 nucleotides read TGTGCCAGCAGTGACTCGGGGACCGGGGAGCTGTTTTTT. Translated, it gives CASSDSGTGELFF.

The rearrangement joins TRBV7-6 to TRBJ1-2; D ambiguous. V was pared by 6 bases and J by 6 bases, with 14 bases between. The CDR3 sequence is 13 residues long. CDR1 and CDR2 from the germline V gene are SGHVS and FNYEAQ. The CDR3 DNA follows: TGTGCCAGCAGACGCATAGCCGCGCATGGCTACACCTTC. This gives the protein CASRRIAAHGYTF. The complete variable domain, with remaining parts taken from reference TRBV7-6 and TRBJ1-2, reads GAGVSQSPRYKVTKRGQDVALRCDPISGHVSLYWYRQALGQGPEFLTYFNYEAQQDKSGLPNDRFSAERPEGSISTLTIQRTEQRDSAMYRCASRRIAAHGYTFGSGTRLTVV.

The count of this clone is one. The chain joins TRBV11-3 to TRBJ2-3, with a tentative D call TRBD2 (7 bases). V gave up 1 base and J gave up 2 bases, with 10 bases separating them. Germline V gene data show CDR1 as SGHNT and CDR2 as YENEEA. The CDR3 is 15 residues long. The CDR3 reads CASSLGRGPTDTQYF. CDR3 nucleotide sequence: TGTGCCAGCAGCTTAGGGCGGGGGCCCACAGATACGCAGTATTTT.

The chain couples TRBV6-5 to TRBJ2-7; weak D call: TRBD1 (5 bases). The germline V gene has CDR1 MNHEY and CDR2 SVGAGI. Trimming stripped 2 bases from V and 6 bases from J, with 8 bases between. This CDR3 comprises 12 residues. The CDR3 DNA is TGTGCCAGCAGTTACAGGGGTGGCGAGCAGTACTTC. Protein sequence: CASSYRGGEQYF.